This TCR beta chain was observed in a study of CD8+ T cells in alopecia areata. On this clone itself: Its antigen remains unidentified.

The CDR3 length is 13 residues. V was trimmed by 6 bases and J by 4 bases, leaving 9 bases between them. Looked up from germline, CDR1 is LNHDA and CDR2 is SQIVND (reference sequence). Extraction of RNA preceded its reverse transcription into cDNA, which served as the sequencing template. Sequencing was performed with immunoSEQ multiplex PCR; in TCRdb, only in-frame clones are kept and a portion is missing. Of almost 250,000 clones in the sample, about 68% were seen once. General study results and limits: Compared with normal scalp, lesional scalp had higher clonality and more expanded CD8+ clones. In scalp samples, resident alphabeta T cells of normal skin are also sequenced. Between patients, shared TCR sequences were less clear than in mice. This was possibly due in part to HLA diversity in the patient population.

The rearrangement links TRBV19 to TRBJ2-2, with a weak D call TRBD1 (6 bases). This sequence was found in a human donor with alopecia areata. This specimen consisted of CD4+ T cells sorted from blood, obtained at week 0. The CDR3 loop reads CASSRTATGELFF. CDR3 nucleotide sequence: TGTGCCAGTAGCCGGACAGCCACCGGGGAGCTGTTTTTT.